What follows is one TCR beta chain and its context. The sample is drawn from a study of blood T cell repertoires in COVID-19. In the original analysis: Amplification of reference gene primers provided the estimated nucleated cell counts. Generated by immunoSEQ multiplex PCR, the TCRdb table keeps only in-frame clones and is missing some. V and J calls and clone size follow that table, whereas D and trimming were derived from the DNA. The table includes about 98,000 clones, about 80% detected once. This CDR3 region has 14 residues. CDR1 is MNHNS and CDR2 is SASEGT in the germline V gene. V was pared by 3 bases and J by 5 bases, with 5 bases of the junction left unmatched.

This chain joins TRBV6-1 and TRBJ1-1; 8 bases map to TRBD1. The sample was peripheral blood. This TCR was recovered from an older man with acute or convalescent COVID-19. The CDR3 here is CASSDRGRWTEAFF. The CDR3 DNA is TGTGCCAGCAGTGACAGGGGGCGTTGGACTGAAGCTTTCTTT.